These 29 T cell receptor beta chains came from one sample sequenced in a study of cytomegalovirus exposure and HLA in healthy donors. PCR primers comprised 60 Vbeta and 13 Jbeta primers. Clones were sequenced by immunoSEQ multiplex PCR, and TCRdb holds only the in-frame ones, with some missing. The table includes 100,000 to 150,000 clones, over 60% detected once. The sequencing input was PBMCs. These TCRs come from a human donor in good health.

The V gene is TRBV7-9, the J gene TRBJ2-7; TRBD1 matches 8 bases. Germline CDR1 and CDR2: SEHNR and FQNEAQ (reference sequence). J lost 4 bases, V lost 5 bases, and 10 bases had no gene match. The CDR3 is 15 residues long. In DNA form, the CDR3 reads TGTGCCAGCAGCCGACCGTGGCAGGGGGCGTACGAGCAGTACTTC. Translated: CASSRPWQGAYEQYF.

Written as DNA, the CDR3 is TGCAGCGTCGCCGGGACAGCCTCCCGCGAGCAGTACTTC. Protein: CSVAGTASREQYF. V usage is TRBV29-1 and J usage is TRBJ2-7; 7 nucleotides line up with TRBD1. CDR1 is SQVTM, CDR2 ANQGSEA, per germline. V dropped 6 bases and J dropped 6; count of bases not matched to a gene: 11. CDR3 size: 13 residues.

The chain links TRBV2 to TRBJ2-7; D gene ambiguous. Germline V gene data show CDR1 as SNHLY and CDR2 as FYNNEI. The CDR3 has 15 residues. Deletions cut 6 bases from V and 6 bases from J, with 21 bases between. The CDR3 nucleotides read TGTGCCAGCAGGAGCCCCTCGCGGTCTCCTGGCGAGCAGTACTTC. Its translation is CASRSPSRSPGEQYF. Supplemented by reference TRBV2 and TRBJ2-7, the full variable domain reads EPEVTQTPSHQVTQMGQEVILRCVPISNHLYFYWYRQILGQKVEFLVSFYNNEISEKSEIFDDQFSVERPDGSNFTLKIRSTKLEDSAMYFCASRSPSRSPGEQYFGPGTRLTVT.

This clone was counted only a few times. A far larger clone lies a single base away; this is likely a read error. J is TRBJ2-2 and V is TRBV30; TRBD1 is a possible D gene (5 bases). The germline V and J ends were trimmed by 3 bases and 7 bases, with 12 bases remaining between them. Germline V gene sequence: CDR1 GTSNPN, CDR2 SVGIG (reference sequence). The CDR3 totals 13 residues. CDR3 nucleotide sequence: TGTGCCTGGAGCCTCGCAGGGATCGGGGAGCTGTTTTTT. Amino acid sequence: CAWSLAGIGELFF. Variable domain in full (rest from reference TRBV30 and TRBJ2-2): SQTIHQWPATLVQPVGSPLSLECTVEGTSNPNLYWYRQAAGRGLQLLFYSVGIGQISSEVPQNLSASRPQDRQFILSSKKLLLSDSGFYLCAWSLAGIGELFFGEGSRLTVL.

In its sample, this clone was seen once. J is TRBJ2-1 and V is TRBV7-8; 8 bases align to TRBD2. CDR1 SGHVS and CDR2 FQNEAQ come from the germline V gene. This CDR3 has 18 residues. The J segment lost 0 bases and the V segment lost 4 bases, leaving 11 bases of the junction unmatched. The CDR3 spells CASSYEGGRGASYNEQFF. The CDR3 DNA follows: TGTGCCAGCAGCTACGAAGGGGGGCGGGGGGCCTCCTACAATGAGCAGTTCTTC.

CDR3 bases: TGTGCCAGCATCGAGACGCAGGGGGCGATGGGGGACTACACCTTC. It encodes CASIETQGAMGDYTF. This chain links TRBV28 with TRBJ1-2; 8 nucleotides align to TRBD1. CDR3 length: 15 residues. The J segment lost 10 bases and the V segment lost 7 bases, leaving 17 bases of the junction unmatched. Germline V lookup: CDR1 MDHEN, CDR2 SYDVKM.

CDR3 in DNA: TGTGCCAGCAGCCACCCACCGGGACAGGGGTGGAATTCACCCCTCCACTTT. Translation gives CASSHPPGQGWNSPLHF. The chain carries TRBV7-2 and TRBJ1-6; 10 bases map to TRBD1. The ends lost 5 bases at V and 7 bases at J; junction bases unmatched: 11. The CDR3 is 17 residues long. The germline CDR1 and CDR2 sequences are SGHTA and FQGNSA.

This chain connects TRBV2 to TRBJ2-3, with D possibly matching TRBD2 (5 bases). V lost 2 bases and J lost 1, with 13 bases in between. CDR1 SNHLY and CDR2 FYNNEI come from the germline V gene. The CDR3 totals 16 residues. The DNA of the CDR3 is TGTGCCAGCAGTGAACGCCGGACTTACCGCACAGATACGCAGTATTTT. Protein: CASSERRTYRTDTQYF.

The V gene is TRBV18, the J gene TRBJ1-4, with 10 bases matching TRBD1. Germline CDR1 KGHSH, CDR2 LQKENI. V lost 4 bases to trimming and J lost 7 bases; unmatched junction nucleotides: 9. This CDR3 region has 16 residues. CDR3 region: CASSRTAGTGVEKLFF. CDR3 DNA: TGTGCCAGCTCACGCACAGCCGGGACAGGGGTTGAAAAACTGTTTTTT.

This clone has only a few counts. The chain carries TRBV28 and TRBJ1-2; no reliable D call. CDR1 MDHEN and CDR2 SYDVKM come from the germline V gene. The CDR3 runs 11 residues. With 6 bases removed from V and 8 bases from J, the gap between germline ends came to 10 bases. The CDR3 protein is CASSRVQGYTF. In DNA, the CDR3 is TGTGCCAGCAGCCGGGTACAAGGCTACACCTTC.

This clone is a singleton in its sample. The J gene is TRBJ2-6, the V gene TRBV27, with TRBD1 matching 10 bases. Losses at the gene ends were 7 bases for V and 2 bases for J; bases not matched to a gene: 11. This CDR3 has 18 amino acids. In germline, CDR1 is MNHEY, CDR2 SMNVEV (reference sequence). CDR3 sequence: CASTMTGGGLTGANVLTF. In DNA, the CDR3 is TGTGCCAGCACCATGACAGGGGGCGGACTAACTGGGGCCAACGTCCTGACTTTC.

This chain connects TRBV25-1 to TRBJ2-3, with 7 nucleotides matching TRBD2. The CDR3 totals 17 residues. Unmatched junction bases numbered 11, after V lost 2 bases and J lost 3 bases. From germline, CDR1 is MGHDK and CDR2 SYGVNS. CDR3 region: CASSERLWGGGTDTQYF. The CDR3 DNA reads TGTGCCAGCAGTGAACGGCTTTGGGGGGGTGGAACAGATACGCAGTATTTT.

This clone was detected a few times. The CDR3 loop reads CASSKRRNANEKLFF. Written as DNA, the CDR3 is TGTGCCAGCAGTAAAAGGAGGAATGCTAATGAAAAACTGTTTTTT. V usage is TRBV2 and J usage is TRBJ1-4; D is uncertain. The CDR3 is made up of 15 amino acids. Germline CDR1 is SNHLY and CDR2 is FYNNEI. Trimming left V 5 bases short and J 3 bases short, with 13 bases between.

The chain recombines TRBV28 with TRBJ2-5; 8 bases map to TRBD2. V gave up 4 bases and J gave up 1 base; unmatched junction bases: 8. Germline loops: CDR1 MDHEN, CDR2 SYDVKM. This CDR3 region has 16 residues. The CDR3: CASSSGGPPTQETQYF. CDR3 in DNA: TGTGCCAGCAGTTCGGGGGGGCCACCAACCCAAGAGACCCAGTACTTC.

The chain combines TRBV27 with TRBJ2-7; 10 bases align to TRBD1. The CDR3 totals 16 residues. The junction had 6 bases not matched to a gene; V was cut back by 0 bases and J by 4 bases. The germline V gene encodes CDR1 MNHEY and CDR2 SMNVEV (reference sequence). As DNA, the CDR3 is TGTGCCAGCAGTTTATCGGCGACAGGGGGCAGGTACGAGCAGTACTTC. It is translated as CASSLSATGGRYEQYF.

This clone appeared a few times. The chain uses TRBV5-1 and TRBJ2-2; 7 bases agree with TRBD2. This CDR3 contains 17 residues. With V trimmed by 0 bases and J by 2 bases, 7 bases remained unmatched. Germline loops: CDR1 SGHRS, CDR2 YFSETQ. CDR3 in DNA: TGCGCCAGCAGCTTGGCCGGGACTACCCTTAACACCGGGGAGCTGTTTTTT. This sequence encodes CASSLAGTTLNTGELFF.

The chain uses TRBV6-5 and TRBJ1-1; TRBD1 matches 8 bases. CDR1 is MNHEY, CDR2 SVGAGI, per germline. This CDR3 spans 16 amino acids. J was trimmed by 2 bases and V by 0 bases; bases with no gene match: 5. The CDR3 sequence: CASSYSRTGHNTEAFF. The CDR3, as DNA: TGTGCCAGCAGTTACTCGCGGACAGGGCATAACACTGAAGCTTTCTTT.

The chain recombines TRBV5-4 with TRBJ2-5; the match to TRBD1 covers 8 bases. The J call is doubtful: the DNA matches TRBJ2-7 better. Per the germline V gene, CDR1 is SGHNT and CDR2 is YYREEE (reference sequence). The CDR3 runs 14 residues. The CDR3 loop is CASSPAGGVDEQYF. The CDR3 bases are TGTGCCAGCAGCCCGGCAGGGGGCGTGGACGAGCAGTACTTC.

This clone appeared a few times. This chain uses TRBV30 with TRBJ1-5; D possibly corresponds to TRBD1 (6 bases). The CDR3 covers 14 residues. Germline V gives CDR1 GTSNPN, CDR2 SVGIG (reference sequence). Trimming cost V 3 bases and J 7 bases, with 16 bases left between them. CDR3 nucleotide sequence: TGTGCCTGGAGCGCGACAGGAATTGGACAGCCCCAGCATTTT. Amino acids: CAWSATGIGQPQHF.

CDR3 nucleotide sequence: TGTGCCAGCAGCTTGGCCGCCCGGGGGGGGAGCTATGGCTACACCTTC. This codes for CASSLAARGGSYGYTF. The rearrangement uses TRBV5-4 and TRBJ1-2, with D maybe TRBD1 (5 bases). The CDR3 runs to 16 residues. Germline CDR1 is SGHNT and CDR2 is YYREEE (reference sequence). The V gene lost 0 bases and the J gene lost 4 bases, with 16 bases spanning the gap.

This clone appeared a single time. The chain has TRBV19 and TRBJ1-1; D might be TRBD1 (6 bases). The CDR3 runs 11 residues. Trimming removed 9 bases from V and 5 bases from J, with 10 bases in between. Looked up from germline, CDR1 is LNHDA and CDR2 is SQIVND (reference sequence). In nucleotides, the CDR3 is TGTGCCAGCAAACAGGGTACTGAAGCTTTCTTT. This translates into CASKQGTEAFF.

The CDR3 region has the DNA TGTGCCAGCTCACTCAGGGAAACCTCCTACAATGAGCAGTTCTTC. As protein: CASSLRETSYNEQFF. This sequence joins TRBV18 and TRBJ2-1; tentatively, D is TRBD1 (5 bases). The V end was cut by 4 bases, the J end by 0 bases, with 10 bases between. Germline-derived CDR1 and CDR2 are KGHSH and LQKENI. The CDR3 runs 15 residues. Full variable domain (outside the CDR3, taken from reference TRBV18 and TRBJ2-1): NAGVMQNPRHLVRRRGQEARLRCSPMKGHSHVYWYRQLPEEGLKFMVYLQKENIIDESGMPKERFSAEFPKEGPSILRIQQVVRGDSAAYFCASSLRETSYNEQFFGPGTRLTVL.

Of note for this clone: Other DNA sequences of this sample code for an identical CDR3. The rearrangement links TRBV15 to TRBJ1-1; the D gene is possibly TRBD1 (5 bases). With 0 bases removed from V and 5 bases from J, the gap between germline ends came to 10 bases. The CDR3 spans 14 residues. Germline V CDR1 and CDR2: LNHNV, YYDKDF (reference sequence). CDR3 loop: CATSRDRGGTEAFF. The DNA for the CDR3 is TGTGCCACCAGCAGAGATAGGGGTGGGACTGAAGCTTTCTTT.

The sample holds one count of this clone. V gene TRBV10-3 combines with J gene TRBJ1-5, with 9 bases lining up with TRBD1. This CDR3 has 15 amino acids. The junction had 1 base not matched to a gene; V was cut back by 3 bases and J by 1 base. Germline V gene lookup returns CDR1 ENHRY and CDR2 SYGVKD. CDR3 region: CAISDGQGSNQPQHF. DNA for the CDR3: TGTGCCATCAGTGACGGACAGGGGAGCAATCAGCCCCAGCATTTT.

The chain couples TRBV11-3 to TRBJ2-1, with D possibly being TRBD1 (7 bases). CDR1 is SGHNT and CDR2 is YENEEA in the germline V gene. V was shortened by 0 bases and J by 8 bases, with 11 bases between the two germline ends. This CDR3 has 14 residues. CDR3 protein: CASSLDSRGDEQFF. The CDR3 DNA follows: TGTGCCAGCAGCTTAGATTCCAGGGGGGATGAGCAGTTCTTC.

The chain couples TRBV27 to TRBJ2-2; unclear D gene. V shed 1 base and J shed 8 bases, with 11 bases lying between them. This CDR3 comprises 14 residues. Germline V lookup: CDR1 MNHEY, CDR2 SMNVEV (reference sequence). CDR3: CASSLYPGTGELFF. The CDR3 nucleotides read TGTGCCAGCAGTTTATATCCGGGTACAGGGGAGCTGTTTTTT.

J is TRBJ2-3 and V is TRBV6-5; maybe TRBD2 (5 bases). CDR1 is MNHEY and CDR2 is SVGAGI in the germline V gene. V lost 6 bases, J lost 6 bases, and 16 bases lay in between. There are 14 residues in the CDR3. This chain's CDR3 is CASSPVTRGDTQYF. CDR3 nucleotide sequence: TGTGCCAGCAGCCCCGTAACGCGAGGGGATACGCAGTATTTT.

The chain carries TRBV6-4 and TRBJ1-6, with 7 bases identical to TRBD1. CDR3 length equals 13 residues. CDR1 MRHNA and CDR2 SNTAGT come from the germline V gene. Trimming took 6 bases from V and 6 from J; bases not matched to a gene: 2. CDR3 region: CASSGTVNSPLHF. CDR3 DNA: TGTGCCAGCAGCGGGACAGTTAATTCACCCCTCCACTTT.

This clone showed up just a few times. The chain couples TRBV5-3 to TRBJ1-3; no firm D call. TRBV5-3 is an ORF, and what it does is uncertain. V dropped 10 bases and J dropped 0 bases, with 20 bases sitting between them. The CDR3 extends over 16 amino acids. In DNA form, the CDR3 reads TGTGCCCGACGGAGACTTGGGTTTAGCTCTGGAAACACCATATATTTT. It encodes CARRRLGFSSGNTIYF.